These 11 T cell receptor beta chains came from one sample sequenced in a study of cytomegalovirus exposure and HLA in healthy donors (dated by TCRdb to 2015 to 2018). The library was produced with the immunoSEQ multiplex PCR assay. TCRdb mirrors the immuneACCESS table, restricted to in-frame sequences. Some clones are absent from its copies; in checked studies, under half trace to an unresolved V gene, and the reason for the others is unknown. The sample has some 120,000 clones on record, 88% of them singletons. In total, the top ten clones hold approximately 1.5% of the sample. Sequencing input: PBMCs. These receptors were collected from a man aged 30 to 39 in good health and CMV-seronegative.

The rearrangement uses TRBV5-6 and TRBJ2-7; 10 bases are a match to TRBD1. CDR1 is SGHDT and CDR2 is YYEEEE in the germline V gene. The CDR3 extends over 15 amino acids. Trimming took 4 bases from V and 6 from J; bases not matched to a gene: 10. CDR3: CASSPGTGDLTEQYF. As DNA, the CDR3 is TGTGCCAGCAGCCCCGGGACAGGGGACTTGACCGAGCAGTACTTC. Full variable domain (missing parts from reference TRBV5-6 and TRBJ2-7): DAGVTQSPTHLIKTRGQQVTLRCSPKSGHDTVSWYQQALGQGPQFIFQYYEEEERQRGNFPDRFSGHQFPNYSSELNVNALLLGDSALYLCASSPGTGDLTEQYFGPGTRLTVT.

The chain combines TRBV18 with TRBJ2-7; 9 bases fit TRBD1. The CDR3 runs 15 residues. J was trimmed by 1 base and V by 3 bases; bases with no gene match: 4. Germline lookup yields CDR1 KGHSH and CDR2 LQKENI. The DNA of the CDR3 is TGTGCCAGCTCACCCGGGACAGGGCTATCCTACGAGCAGTACTTC. Translation gives CASSPGTGLSYEQYF.

The chain joins TRBV5-6 to TRBJ2-7; TRBD2 matches at 7 bases. V was pared by 1 base and J by 3 bases, with 1 base of the junction left unmatched. This CDR3 has 13 amino acids. Germline V gives CDR1 SGHDT, CDR2 YYEEEE. The CDR3 protein is CASSLPSGYEQYF. The CDR3 region has the DNA TGTGCCAGCAGCTTGCCTAGCGGCTACGAGCAGTACTTC.

This chain links TRBV5-1 with TRBJ1-1; 9 positions agree with TRBD1. This CDR3 has 16 amino acids. The germline V gene encodes CDR1 SGHRS and CDR2 YFSETQ. The J segment lost 4 bases and the V segment lost 2 bases, leaving 9 bases of the junction unmatched. Here the CDR3 reads CASSLQGARLATEAFF. CDR3 nucleotide sequence: TGCGCCAGCAGCTTACAGGGGGCGCGGCTTGCCACTGAAGCTTTCTTT.

This clone occurred a few times. The genes are TRBV7-8 and TRBJ2-1, with D tentatively TRBD2 (6 bases). V lost 5 bases and J 0 bases, leaving 14 bases between the germline ends. The CDR3 has 16 amino acids. Germline assignment: CDR1 SGHVS and CDR2 FQNEAQ. The CDR3: CASSRSRLDSYNEQFF. The CDR3 bases are TGTGCCAGCAGCCGAAGTCGACTAGACTCCTACAATGAGCAGTTCTTC. The entire variable domain, with the rest obtained from reference TRBV7-8 and TRBJ2-1, is as follows: GAGVSQSPRYKVAKRGQDVALRCDPISGHVSLFWYQQALGQGPEFLTYFQNEAQLDKSGLPSDRFFAERPEGSVSTLKIQRTQQEDSAVYLCASSRSRLDSYNEQFFGPGTRLTVL.

The chain is built from TRBV7-6 and TRBJ1-4, with 12 bases fitting TRBD1. V was pared by 5 bases and J by 6 bases, with 10 bases of the junction left unmatched. The CDR3 has 17 amino acids. CDR1 is SGHVS, CDR2 FNYEAQ, per germline. The CDR3: CASSPVGTGGVDEKLFF. For the CDR3, the DNA is TGTGCCAGCAGCCCAGTCGGGACAGGGGGCGTGGATGAAAAACTGTTTTTT.

The J gene is TRBJ2-3, the V gene TRBV29-1; 8 positions agree with TRBD2. The V gene's germline CDR1 is SQVTM and CDR2 ANQGSEA. This CDR3 has 14 residues. The trim removed 7 bases at V and 4 bases at J, leaving 10 bases unmatched. CDR3 amino acids: CSAPGGMVADTQYF. In DNA, the CDR3 is TGCAGCGCCCCGGGAGGGATGGTGGCAGATACGCAGTATTTT.

The genes are TRBV5-1 and TRBJ2-5; 8 positions agree with TRBD2. The CDR3 consists of 16 residues. Looked up from germline, CDR1 is SGHRS and CDR2 is YFSETQ. The ends lost 0 bases at V and 2 bases at J; junction bases unmatched: 6. CDR3 DNA sequence: TGCGCCAGCAGCTTGGGGGGTAGCGGGGCACAAGAGACCCAGTACTTC. It translates to CASSLGGSGAQETQYF.

This clone was observed a few times. CDR3 protein: CASSLGQVEAFF. The CDR3 DNA reads as TGTGCCAGCAGCCTAGGACAGGTTGAAGCTTTCTTT. This chain joins TRBV7-9 and TRBJ1-1; TRBD1 matches at 7 bases. Trimming cost V 5 bases and J 7 bases; bases outside gene matches: 4. CDR1 is SEHNR and CDR2 is FQNEAQ in the germline V gene (reference sequence). This CDR3 spans 12 amino acids.

The V gene is TRBV7-9, the J gene TRBJ2-1; a possible D gene is TRBD1 (6 bases). V gave up 2 bases and J gave up 5 bases, with 10 bases separating them. The germline CDR1 and CDR2 sequences are SEHNR and FQNEAQ (reference sequence). The CDR3 is 14 residues long. The CDR3 DNA reads as TGTGCCAGCAGCTTAAAGGGGGAAGACAATGAGCAGTTCTTC. It codes for CASSLKGEDNEQFF. The variable domain in full, with the rest retrieved from reference TRBV7-9 and TRBJ2-1, is DTGVSQNPRHKITKRGQNVTFRCDPISEHNRLYWYRQTLGQGPEFLTYFQNEAQLEKSRLLSDRFSAERPKGSFSTLEIQRTEQGDSAMYLCASSLKGEDNEQFFGPGTRLTVL.

The rearrangement uses TRBV18 and TRBJ1-1; D unclear. The germline V gene encodes CDR1 KGHSH and CDR2 LQKENI. The CDR3 spans 15 residues. Trimming cost V 3 bases and J 1 base, with 12 bases left between them. This chain's CDR3 is CASSPSRGGNTEAFF. The DNA for the CDR3 is TGTGCCAGCTCACCGAGCCGTGGAGGGAACACTGAAGCTTTCTTT.